These T cell receptor beta chains were read from a single sample in a study of blood T cells in healthy people across ages. TCRdb redid the calling of the 5' RACE reads with MiXCR, one entry per CDR3 protein. The table records 700,000 to 900,000 distinct CDR3 sequences, more than 25% of them present only once. The same sample was also used in a study of T cells of mothers and their children.

Sequencing used blood. The origin of the receptors is a boy between 5 and 17 years old in good health. CDR3s include the opening cysteine and the closing phenylalanine or tryptophan. A D gene is named only where the DNA matches it firmly. Size tells how often a clone was seen (once, few, many) or the class of an expanded clone, and some rows leave it out.

d_gene,j_gene,v_gene,abundance,CDR3nt,CDR3aa
NA,TRBJ1-3,TRBV4-1,NA,TGCGCCAGCAGCGACCTGAGGGGCCCTGGAAACACCATATATTTT,CASSDLRGPGNTIYF
NA,TRBJ1-6,TRBV11-2,once,TGTGCCAGCAGGCAGATTAAGGGGTCCTATAATTCACCCCTCCACTTT,CASRQIKGSYNSPLHF
TRBD2,TRBJ2-5,TRBV10-3,NA,TGTGCCATCTGTGGGCCCCGGACTAGCGGGGGGGAACAGACCCAGTACTTC,CAICGPRTSGGEQTQYF
TRBD2,TRBJ2-7,TRBV19,NA,TGTGCCAGTGGGGCTAGCGGGGGAGGCGGCGAGCAGTACTTC,CASGASGGGGEQYF
NA,TRBJ2-5,TRBV5-1,NA,TGCGCCAGCAGCCAATGGGGGACCCAGTACTTC,CASSQWGTQYF
TRBD1,TRBJ2-6,TRBV7-3,NA,TGTGCCAGCAGCTCCCCAGGACAGGGGGCGGGAGATGGTGGGGCCAACGTCCTGACTTTC,CASSSPGQGAGDGGANVLTF
TRBD1,TRBJ1-5,TRBV7-9,few,TGTGCCAGCAGCCCGGGACAGGGAGGAGTCGGCAATCAGCCCCAGCATTTT,CASSPGQGGVGNQPQHF
TRBD1,TRBJ1-4,TRBV3-1,few,TGTGCCAGCAGCCGACAGGGGTATGAAGAACTGTTTTTT,CASSRQGYEELFF
TRBD1,TRBJ2-4,TRBV12-3/TRBV12-4,NA,TGTGCCAGCAGTTTCTGGGACAGGGGGAAAAACATTCAGTACTTC,CASSFWDRGKNIQYF
NA,TRBJ2-1,TRBV5-1,NA,TGCGCCAGCAGACCTGACGGTTCCTCCTACAATGAGCAGTTCTTC,CASRPDGSSYNEQFF
NA,TRBJ2-1,TRBV7-9,NA,TGTGCCAGCAGCATCAGTGTGAGCTCCTACAGTGAGCAGTTCTTC,CASSISVSSYSEQFF
NA,TRBJ1-2,TRBV2,few,TGTGCCAGCAGTGAAGCGCCAGGGGTTGGCTACACCTTC,CASSEAPGVGYTF
NA,TRBJ2-3,TRBV5-1,few,TGCGCCAGCAGCTTGCGGCAGAACATGGTGCAGTCTAGCACAGATACGCAGTATTTT,CASSLRQNMVQSSTDTQYF
NA,TRBJ2-5,TRBV9,NA,TGTGCCAGCAGCGTAGCTGGACAATCAGGGGCCCAAGAGACCCAGTACTTC,CASSVAGQSGAQETQYF
TRBD1,TRBJ2-5,TRBV29-1,NA,TGCAGCGTTCCTGGGGAAGGGGGCGGAGAGACCCAGTACTTC,CSVPGEGGGETQYF
NA,TRBJ1-1,TRBV14,once,TGTGCCAGCAGCCAAGGGGAAAGCACTGAAGCTTTCTTT,CASSQGESTEAFF
TRBD2,TRBJ2-1,TRBV20-1,NA,TGCAGTGTCACCCCAGGTAGCGGGGGCGCTTTCTCCTACAATGAGCAGTTCTTC,CSVTPGSGGAFSYNEQFF
TRBD2,TRBJ2-7,TRBV20-1,NA,TGCAGTGCTAGAGGACTAGCGGAGAACGAGCAGTACTTC,CSARGLAENEQYF
NA,TRBJ1-6,TRBV29-1,NA,TGCGTCACAGGGAGCTCCTATAATTCACCCCTCCACTTT,CVTGSSYNSPLHF
NA,TRBJ1-3,TRBV5-1,few,TGCGCCAGCAGCACTCAGGGGATGGCTGGAAACACCATATATTTT,CASSTQGMAGNTIYF
TRBD2,TRBJ2-1,TRBV15,few,TGTGCCACCAGCAGAGCCCTCTTGGCGGGGGGGCCCAATGAGCAGTTCTTC,CATSRALLAGGPNEQFF
TRBD2,TRBJ2-5,TRBV29-1,few,TGCAGCGTTGAACTAGCGGGCCCTCCCTTTCAAGAGACCCAGTACTTC,CSVELAGPPFQETQYF
TRBD1,TRBJ1-5,TRBV6-5,NA,TGTGCCAGCAGTTACTCGGCCGGGACAGGGATCAATCAGCCCCAGCATTTT,CASSYSAGTGINQPQHF
NA,TRBJ2-3,TRBV20-1,NA,TGCAGTGCTAGAGATGTTAGGAGCACAGATACGCAGTATTTT,CSARDVRSTDTQYF
NA,TRBJ2-4,TRBV12-3/TRBV12-4,few,TGTGCCAGCAGTTCCCCGCAACGCAAAAACATTCAGTACTTC,CASSSPQRKNIQYF
TRBD2,TRBJ2-1,TRBV6-1,NA,TGTGCCAGCAGTGGTTCTAGCGGCTCGAGGGTCAATGAGCAGTTCTTC,CASSGSSGSRVNEQFF
NA,TRBJ2-3,TRBV20-1,NA,TGCAGTGCAGAAGAATCATTCGAGCGGGTGACAGATACGCAGTATTTT,CSAEESFERVTDTQYF
NA,TRBJ2-6,TRBV3-1,NA,TGTGCCAGCAGTGTAAGCGCCTCTGGGGCCAACGTCCTGACTTTC,CASSVSASGANVLTF
TRBD1,TRBJ2-3,TRBV12-5,NA,TGTGCTAGTGGGACCGGGACAGTGGGCACAGATACGCAGTATTTT,CASGTGTVGTDTQYF
NA,TRBJ1-3,TRBV11-2,few,TGTGCCAGCAGCTTTTCTGGGGGGTCTATACCTGGAAACACCATATATTTT,CASSFSGGSIPGNTIYF
NA,TRBJ1-3,TRBV15,few,TGTGCCACCAGGACGACAGCAGACACCATATATTTT,CATRTTADTIYF
NA,TRBJ2-1,TRBV2,few,TGTGCCAGCATGATCTACAATGAGCAGTTCTTC,CASMIYNEQFF
NA,TRBJ2-1,TRBV10-3,few,TGTGCCATCAGTGAACAAATTAGGGAGGCAGCCTACAATGAGCAGTTCTTC,CAISEQIREAAYNEQFF
NA,TRBJ1-4,TRBV5-1,NA,TGCGCCAGCAGCTTGGCGAGTTTCACTAATGAAAAACTGTTTTTT,CASSLASFTNEKLFF
TRBD1,TRBJ1-2,TRBV5-1,NA,TGCGCCAGCAGCTGGGACAGAATAATGGACTACACCTTC,CASSWDRIMDYTF
TRBD2,TRBJ2-1,TRBV5-1,NA,TGCGCCAGCAGCTTGGCCCAGCGGGGTGATGAGCAGTTCTTC,CASSLAQRGDEQFF
NA,TRBJ2-2,TRBV3-1,NA,TGTGCCAGTAGCCAAGTCCCCCGGAGGGCCAGGGGCGAGCACACCGGGGAGCTGTTTTTT,CASSQVPRRARGEHTGELFF
TRBD2,TRBJ2-1,TRBV18,NA,TGTGCCAGCTCACCACGGACTAGCGGGGGGGCAGGTGAGCAGTTCTTC,CASSPRTSGGAGEQFF
NA,TRBJ2-6,TRBV15,NA,TGTGCCACCAGCAGAGAGGGCACTTACTCTGGGGCCAACGTCCTGACTTTC,CATSREGTYSGANVLTF
TRBD1,TRBJ1-2,TRBV12-3/TRBV12-4,NA,TGTGCCAGCAGTTTACAGGGGGCCTACTATGGCCACACCTTC,CASSLQGAYYGHTF
NA,TRBJ1-5,TRBV19,NA,TGTGCCAGTATTATTCCCAGGGGCCGTCAGCCCCAGCATTTT,CASIIPRGRQPQHF
NA,TRBJ2-5,TRBV10-3,few,TGTGCCATCAAGAAACAGGGACAACAGGAGACCCAGTACTTC,CAIKKQGQQETQYF
NA,TRBJ2-1,TRBV7-2,NA,TGTGCCAGCAGCTTAAGTACGGGAGATCCCTACAATGAGCAGTTCTTC,CASSLSTGDPYNEQFF
TRBD1,TRBJ1-4,TRBV6-6,NA,TGTGCCAGCAGTGGATTGGACAGGGCTGATGAAAAACTGTTTTTT,CASSGLDRADEKLFF
TRBD1,TRBJ1-2,TRBV5-1,NA,TGCGCCAGCAGCCCGCCGGACAGGGGAGTAATCGGCTACACCTTC,CASSPPDRGVIGYTF
NA,TRBJ1-5,TRBV5-1,NA,TGCGCCAGCAGCCCCGAGGCCGGGTCCAATCAGCCCCAGCATTTT,CASSPEAGSNQPQHF
NA,TRBJ2-2,TRBV12-3/TRBV12-4,few,TGTGCCAGCAGTTTAAATCCAGGGAACACCGGGGAGCTGTTTTTT,CASSLNPGNTGELFF